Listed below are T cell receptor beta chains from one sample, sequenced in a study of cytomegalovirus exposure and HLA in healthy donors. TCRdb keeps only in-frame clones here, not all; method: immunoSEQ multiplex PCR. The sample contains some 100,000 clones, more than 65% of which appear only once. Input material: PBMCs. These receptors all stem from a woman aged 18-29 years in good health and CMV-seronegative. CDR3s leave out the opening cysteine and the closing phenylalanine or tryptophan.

cdr3_aa: ASSQDRTSGETQY; v_call: TRBV4-3; j_call: TRBJ2-5
cdr3_aa: ASRRTGGNQPQH; v_call: TRBV6-5; j_call: TRBJ1-5
cdr3_aa: ASSRVGTVSSGANVLT; v_call: TRBV7-2; j_call: TRBJ2-6
cdr3_aa: ASSLVGDTEAF; v_call: TRBV7-2; j_call: TRBJ1-1
cdr3_aa: ASSSRTVQNSPLH; v_call: TRBV6-5; j_call: TRBJ1-6
cdr3_aa: ASSPLTGGRDTEAF; v_call: TRBV9; j_call: TRBJ1-1
cdr3_aa: ASSYRGEGQPQH; v_call: TRBV7-2; j_call: TRBJ1-5
cdr3_aa: ASSRPGGSAWNEQF; v_call: TRBV4-1; j_call: TRBJ2-1
cdr3_aa: ASSIVAGGTEAF; v_call: TRBV19; j_call: TRBJ1-1
cdr3_aa: ASSHRGGTYEQY; v_call: TRBV27; j_call: TRBJ2-7
cdr3_aa: SARISGAPYNEQF; v_call: TRBV29-1; j_call: TRBJ2-1
cdr3_aa: ASRPAGANVLT; v_call: TRBV7-9; j_call: TRBJ2-6
cdr3_aa: ASTSGGEQY; v_call: TRBV2; j_call: TRBJ2-7
cdr3_aa: ASTWGGGMGYEQY; v_call: TRBV28; j_call: TRBJ2-7
cdr3_aa: ASRVSSGSYNEQF; v_call: TRBV28; j_call: TRBJ2-1
cdr3_aa: ASSLERQAINEKLF; v_call: TRBV7-2; j_call: TRBJ1-4